This paragraph covers one TCR beta chain sequence. This entry belongs to a study of CD8+ T cells in alopecia areata. Across the study: Tofacitinib was taken orally by treated patients, and the dose was 5 to 10 mg twice daily. Tofacitinib exposure lasted 6 to 18 months, followed by 6 months off drug.

PBMCs yielded sorted CD4+ and CD8+ T cells. The CDR3 length is 13 residues. Germline V gene lookup returns CDR1 SGHDN and CDR2 FVKESK. The junction had 2 bases not matched to a gene; V was cut back by 5 bases and J by 10 bases. cDNA prepared by RNA extraction and subsequent reverse transcription served as the template for sequencing. Data came from immunoSEQ multiplex PCR; TCRdb stores just in-frame clones and leaves some out. This table has about 140,000 clones, about 60% appearing once. The clonotype was recovered from a human donor with alopecia areata. The chain employs TRBV14 and TRBJ1-4; TRBD1 aligns across 12 bases. The material was CD4+ T cells sorted from blood, obtained at week 0. CDR3: CASSGTGGRKLFF. CDR3 DNA: TGTGCCAGCAGCGGGACAGGGGGCAGAAAACTGTTTTTT.